These 13 T cell receptor beta chains originate from one sample sequenced in a study of T cells in Graves' hyperthyroidism and ophthalmopathy. Amplification of TCR beta CDR3 regions used RNA as the template. The study used the HTBI primer set for a first-round RT-PCR of the TCR CDR3. TCRdb redid the calling of the multiplex PCR reads with MiXCR, one entry per CDR3 protein. The sample lists about 770,000 distinct CDR3 sequences; 18% were seen once. Specimen: blood. The receptors were gathered from a woman in her forties or fifties with Graves' hyperthyroidism that later progressed to Graves' ophthalmopathy.

This chain links TRBV6-1 with TRBJ1-1; D is undetermined. CDR1 and CDR2 (germline): MNHNS, SASEGT. This CDR3 is built from 13 residues. With 8 bases removed from V and 0 bases from J, the gap between germline ends came to 10 bases. CDR3 residues: CASYRGMNTEAFF. The CDR3 coding sequence is TGTGCCAGCTATCGAGGCATGAACACTGAAGCTTTCTTT.

The V call is TRBV5-1, the J call TRBJ1-6; 7 nucleotides line up with TRBD1. V shed 4 bases, J shed 6 bases, and the junction held 10 bases outside the gene matches. From germline, CDR1 is SGHRS and CDR2 YFSETQ. CDR3 length equals 16 residues. In DNA form, the CDR3 reads TGCGCCAGCAGCCTACGACAGGGCCGGATTAATTCACCCCTCCACTTT. This codes for CASSLRQGRINSPLHF.

V usage is TRBV30 and J usage is TRBJ1-3, with TRBD1 identical over 9 bases. The CDR3 is made up of 16 amino acids. Germline lookup yields CDR1 GTSNPN and CDR2 SVGIG (reference sequence). J gave up 0 bases and V 2 bases, and 5 bases lay outside the gene matches. The CDR3, as DNA: TGTGCCTGGAGTATGGGACAGGGCATCTCTGGAAACACCATATATTTT. Translating it yields CAWSMGQGISGNTIYF.

This clonotype was recorded many times. The chain is built from TRBV3-1 and TRBJ1-2; TRBD1 is a possible D gene (5 bases). Germline V lookup: CDR1 LGHDT, CDR2 YNNKEL (reference sequence). Trimming left V 3 bases short and J 4 bases short, with 12 bases between. The CDR3 is 14 residues long. The DNA of the CDR3 is TGTGCCAGCAGCCATCCAGGGTCAGGCTATGGCTACACCTTC. It is translated as CASSHPGSGYGYTF.

This clonotype was seen many times. The V gene is TRBV7-3, the J gene TRBJ2-2; D may be TRBD2 (5 bases). The CDR3 has 14 amino acids. The germline V gene encodes CDR1 SGHTA and CDR2 FQGTGA. The V end was cut by 1 base, the J end by 3 bases, with 6 bases between. The CDR3 region is CASSLSGHTGELFF. CDR3 nucleotides: TGTGCCAGCAGCTTAAGCGGGCACACCGGGGAGCTGTTTTTT.

This clonotype was observed many times. V gene TRBV5-1 combines with J gene TRBJ1-1; tentative D call: TRBD1 (5 bases). Trimming shortened V by 4 bases and J by 3 bases, and 16 bases separated the two germline ends. The CDR3 sequence is 15 residues long. The V gene's germline CDR1 is SGHRS and CDR2 YFSETQ. The CDR3 bases are TGCGCCAGCAGCCAACCGGGGCTAGGGGACACTGAAGCTTTCTTT. Translation gives CASSQPGLGDTEAFF.

This clonotype was seen more than once but under ten times. The CDR3 loop reads CASSLERIETQYF. CDR3 nucleotides: TGTGCCAGCAGCTTAGAAAGGATAGAGACCCAGTACTTC. The rearrangement joins TRBV7-8 to TRBJ2-5; D gene uncertain. V was trimmed by 1 base and J by 4 bases, leaving 7 bases between them. The germline CDR1 and CDR2 sequences are SGHVS and FQNEAQ. The CDR3 length is 13 residues.

This clonotype was counted many times. V and J are TRBV6-1 and TRBJ2-5; tentative D call: TRBD1 (5 bases). The CDR3 is made up of 13 amino acids. The ends were cut back, 5 bases at V and 3 bases at J, with 10 bases in the middle. The germline V gene has CDR1 MNHNS and CDR2 SASEGT. CDR3 loop: CASSRNRKETQYF. The CDR3 DNA follows: TGTGCCAGCAGTAGAAACAGGAAAGAGACCCAGTACTTC.

This clonotype has at least ten counts. The chain uses TRBV6-1 and TRBJ2-5; D might be TRBD2 (5 bases). From germline, CDR1 is MNHNS and CDR2 SASEGT. V lost 2 bases and J 5 bases, leaving 9 bases between the germline ends. The CDR3 has 13 residues. Here the CDR3 DNA reads TGTGCCAGCAGTGAACTCCGAGGGGAGACCCAGTACTTC. Amino acid sequence: CASSELRGETQYF.

This clonotype was counted ten times or more. The chain employs TRBV12-3 or TRBV12-4 and TRBJ1-5, with D unclear. The CDR3 loop spans 14 amino acids. Between the trimmed V and J ends, which lost 6 bases and 2 bases, there was a span of 11 bases. The CDR3 DNA reads as TGTGCCAGCAGCCAACACGGTCGCAATCAGCCCCAGCATTTT. Its translation is CASSQHGRNQPQHF.

This clonotype was picked up many times. The chain employs TRBV20-1 and TRBJ2-7, with 9 positions matching TRBD1. The ends lost 0 bases at V and 3 bases at J; junction bases unmatched: 9. The CDR3 is made up of 16 amino acids. Germline V lookup: CDR1 DFQATT, CDR2 SNEGSKA (reference sequence). CDR3 nucleotides: TGCAGTGCTAGAGATTTGGGGACAGGGAAAATCTACGAGCAGTACTTC. Translating gives CSARDLGTGKIYEQYF.

The rearrangement uses TRBV28 and TRBJ2-5; the match to TRBD2 covers 7 bases. The CDR3 sequence is 14 residues long. Germline CDR1 and CDR2: MDHEN and SYDVKM. V lost 5 bases to trimming and J lost 2 bases; unmatched junction nucleotides: 5. CDR3 DNA sequence: TGTGCCAGCAGTACAGCGGGGAAGCAAGAGACCCAGTACTTC. Translated, it gives CASSTAGKQETQYF.

A note on this clonotype: A much larger clone differs from this one at a single base, so this may be a read error. The rearrangement joins TRBV2 to TRBJ2-1, with D possibly TRBD2 on 6 matching bases. This CDR3 comprises 15 residues. From germline, CDR1 is SNHLY and CDR2 FYNNEI. V dropped 4 bases and J dropped 8 bases, with 18 bases sitting between them. The CDR3 DNA reads as TGTGCCAGCAGTGCAAGGGACGGGGGAACGGATGAGCAGTTCTTC. As protein: CASSARDGGTDEQFF.